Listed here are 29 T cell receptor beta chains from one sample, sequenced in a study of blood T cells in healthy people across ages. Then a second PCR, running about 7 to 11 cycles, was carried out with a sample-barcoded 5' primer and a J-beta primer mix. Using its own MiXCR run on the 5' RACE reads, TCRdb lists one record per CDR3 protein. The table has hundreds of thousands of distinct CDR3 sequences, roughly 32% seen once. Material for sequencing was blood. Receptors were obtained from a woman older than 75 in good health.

The CDR3, as DNA: TGCAGTGCTACTAACCGACAGGGCTCCTACGAGCAGTACTTC. Residues: CSATNRQGSYEQYF. V gene TRBV20-1 combines with J gene TRBJ2-7; 7 nucleotides match TRBD1. V dropped 4 bases and J dropped 0; count of bases not matched to a gene: 6. The length of the CDR3 is 14 residues. CDR1 and CDR2 (germline): DFQATT, SNEGSKA (reference sequence).

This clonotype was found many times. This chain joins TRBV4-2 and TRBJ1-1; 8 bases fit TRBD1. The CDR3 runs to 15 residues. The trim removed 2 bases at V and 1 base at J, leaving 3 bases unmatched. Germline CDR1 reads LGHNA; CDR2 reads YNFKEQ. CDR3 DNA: TGTGCCAGCAGCCAACCAGACAGGGGGAACACTGAAGCTTTCTTT. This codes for CASSQPDRGNTEAFF.

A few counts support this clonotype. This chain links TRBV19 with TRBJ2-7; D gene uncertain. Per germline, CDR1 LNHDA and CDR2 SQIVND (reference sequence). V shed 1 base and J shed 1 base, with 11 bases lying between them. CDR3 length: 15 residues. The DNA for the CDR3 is TGTGCCAGTAGTATAGCCCACGTGGGGTCCTACGAGCAGTACTTC. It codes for CASSIAHVGSYEQYF.

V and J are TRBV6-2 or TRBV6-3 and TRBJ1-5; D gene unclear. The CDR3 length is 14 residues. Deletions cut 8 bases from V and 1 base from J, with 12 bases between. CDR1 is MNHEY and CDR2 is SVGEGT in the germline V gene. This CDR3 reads CASRLQGSNQPQHF. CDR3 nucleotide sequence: TGTGCCAGCCGATTACAAGGGAGCAATCAGCCCCAGCATTTT.

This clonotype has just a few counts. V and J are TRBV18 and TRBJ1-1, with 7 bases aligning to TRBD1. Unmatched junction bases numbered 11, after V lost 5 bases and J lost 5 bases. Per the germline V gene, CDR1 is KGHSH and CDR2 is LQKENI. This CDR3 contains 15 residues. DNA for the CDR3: TGTGCCAGCTCATCGGCAGGGGGAGGACATACTGAAGCTTTCTTT. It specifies CASSSAGGGHTEAFF.

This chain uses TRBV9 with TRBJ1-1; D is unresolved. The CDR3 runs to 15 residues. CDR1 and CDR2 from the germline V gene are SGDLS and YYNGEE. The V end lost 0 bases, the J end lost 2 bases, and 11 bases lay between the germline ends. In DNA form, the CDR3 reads TGTGCCAGCAGCGTAGTAAAGGCAGCTAACACTGAAGCTTTCTTT. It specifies CASSVVKAANTEAFF.

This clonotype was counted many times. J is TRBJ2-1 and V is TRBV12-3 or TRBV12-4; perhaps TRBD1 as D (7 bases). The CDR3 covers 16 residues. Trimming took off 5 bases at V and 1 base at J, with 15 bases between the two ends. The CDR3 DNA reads TGTGCCAGCAGTCCCAGGGGGGTGGGTTCCTACAATGAGCAGTTCTTC. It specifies CASSPRGVGSYNEQFF.

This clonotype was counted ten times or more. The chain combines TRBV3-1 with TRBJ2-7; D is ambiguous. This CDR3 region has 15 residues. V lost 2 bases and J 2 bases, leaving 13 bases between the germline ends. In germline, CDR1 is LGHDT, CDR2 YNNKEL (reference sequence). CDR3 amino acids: CASSQLRQRAYEQYF. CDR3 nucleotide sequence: TGTGCCAGCAGCCAACTCCGACAACGGGCCTACGAGCAGTACTTC.

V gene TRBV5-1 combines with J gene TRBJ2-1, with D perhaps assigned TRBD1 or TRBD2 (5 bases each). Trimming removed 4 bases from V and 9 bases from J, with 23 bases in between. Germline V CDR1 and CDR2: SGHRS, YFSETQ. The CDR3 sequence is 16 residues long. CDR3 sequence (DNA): TGCGCCAGCAGCCAGCTAATTGGGACCCTCGGCGGTGAGCAGTTCTTC. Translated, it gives CASSQLIGTLGGEQFF.

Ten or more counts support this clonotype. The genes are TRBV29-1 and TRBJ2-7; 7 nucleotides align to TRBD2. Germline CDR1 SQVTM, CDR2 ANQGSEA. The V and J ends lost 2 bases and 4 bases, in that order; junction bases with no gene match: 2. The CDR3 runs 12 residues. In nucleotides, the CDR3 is TGCAGCGTTGAAATGGGAGGGTACGAGCAGTACTTC. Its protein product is CSVEMGGYEQYF.

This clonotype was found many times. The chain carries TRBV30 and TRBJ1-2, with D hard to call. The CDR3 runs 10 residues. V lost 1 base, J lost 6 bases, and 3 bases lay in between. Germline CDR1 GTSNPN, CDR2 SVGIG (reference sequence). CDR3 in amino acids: CAWSDHGYTF. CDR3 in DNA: TGTGCCTGGAGTGACCATGGCTACACCTTC.

Here the CDR3 reads CATLPASGGTGNEQFF. DNA of the CDR3: TGTGCCACCCTACCCGCATCCGGGGGCACGGGCAATGAGCAGTTCTTC. The rearrangement uses TRBV10-3 and TRBJ2-1; D possibly uses TRBD1 or TRBD2 (6 bases each). Germline CDR1 ENHRY, CDR2 SYGVKD. Trimming shortened V by 10 bases and J by 6 bases, and 25 bases separated the two germline ends. The CDR3 has 16 amino acids.

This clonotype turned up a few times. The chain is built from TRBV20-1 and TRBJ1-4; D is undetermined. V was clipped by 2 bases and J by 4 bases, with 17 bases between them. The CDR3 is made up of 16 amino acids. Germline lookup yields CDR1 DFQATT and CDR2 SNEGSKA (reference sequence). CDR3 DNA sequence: TGCAGTGCTAGACCGGATGCGTGGGGTGGTAATGAAAAACTGTTTTTT. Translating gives CSARPDAWGGNEKLFF.

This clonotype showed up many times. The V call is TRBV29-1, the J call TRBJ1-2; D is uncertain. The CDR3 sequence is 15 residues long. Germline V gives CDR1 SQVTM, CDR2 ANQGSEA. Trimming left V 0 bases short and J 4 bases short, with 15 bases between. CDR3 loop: CSVEDRSQLGYGYTF. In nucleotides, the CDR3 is TGCAGCGTTGAAGATCGGTCCCAACTTGGCTATGGCTACACCTTC.

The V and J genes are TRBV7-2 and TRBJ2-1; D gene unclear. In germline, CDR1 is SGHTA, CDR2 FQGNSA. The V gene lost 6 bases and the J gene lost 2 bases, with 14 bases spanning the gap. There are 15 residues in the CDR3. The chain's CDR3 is CASRPAVETYNEQFF. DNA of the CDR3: TGTGCCAGCAGACCCGCGGTCGAGACCTACAATGAGCAGTTCTTC.

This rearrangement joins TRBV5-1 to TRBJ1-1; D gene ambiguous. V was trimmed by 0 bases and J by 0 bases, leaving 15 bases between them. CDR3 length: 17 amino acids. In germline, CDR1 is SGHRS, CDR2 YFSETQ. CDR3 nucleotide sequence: TGCGCCAGCAGCTTGGAGGCGGGGTCGAATATGAACACTGAAGCTTTCTTT. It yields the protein CASSLEAGSNMNTEAFF.

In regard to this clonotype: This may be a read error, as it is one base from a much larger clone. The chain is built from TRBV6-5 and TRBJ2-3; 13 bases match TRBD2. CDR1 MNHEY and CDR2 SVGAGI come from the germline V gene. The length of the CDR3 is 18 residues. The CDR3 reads CTSSYSWTSGGQGDTQYF. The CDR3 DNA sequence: TGTACCAGCAGTTACTCCTGGACTAGCGGGGGTCAGGGAGATACGCAGTATTTT.

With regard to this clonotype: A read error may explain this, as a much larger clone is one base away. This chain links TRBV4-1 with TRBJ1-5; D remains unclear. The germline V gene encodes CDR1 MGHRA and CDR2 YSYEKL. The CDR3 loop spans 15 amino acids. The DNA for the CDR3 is TGCGCCAGCAGCCAAGATCCGGTTGTAAATCGGCCCCAGCATTTT. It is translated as CASSQDPVVNRPQHF.

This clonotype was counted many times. CDR3: CASGQGAPGANVLTF. CDR3 nucleotide sequence: TGTGCCTCGGGACAGGGGGCGCCCGGGGCCAACGTCCTGACTTTC. V usage is TRBV3-1 and J usage is TRBJ2-6; TRBD1 matches at 12 bases. The CDR3 loop spans 15 amino acids. The junction had 6 bases not matched to a gene; V was cut back by 11 bases and J by 4 bases. In germline, CDR1 is LGHDT, CDR2 YNNKEL (reference sequence).

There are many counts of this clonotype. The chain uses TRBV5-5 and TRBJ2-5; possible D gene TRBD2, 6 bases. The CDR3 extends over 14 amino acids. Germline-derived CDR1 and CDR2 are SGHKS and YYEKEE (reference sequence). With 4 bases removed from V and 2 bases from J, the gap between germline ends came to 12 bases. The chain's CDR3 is CASSQRGSQETQYF. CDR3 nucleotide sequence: TGTGCCAGCAGCCAACGGGGGTCTCAAGAGACCCAGTACTTC.

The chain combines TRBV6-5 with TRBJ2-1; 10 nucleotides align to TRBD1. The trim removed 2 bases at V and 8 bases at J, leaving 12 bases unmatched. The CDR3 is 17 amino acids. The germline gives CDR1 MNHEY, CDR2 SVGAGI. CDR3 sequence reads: CASSYKRGTGEVDEQFF. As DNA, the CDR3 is TGTGCCAGCAGTTACAAAAGGGGGACAGGGGAGGTGGATGAGCAGTTCTTC.

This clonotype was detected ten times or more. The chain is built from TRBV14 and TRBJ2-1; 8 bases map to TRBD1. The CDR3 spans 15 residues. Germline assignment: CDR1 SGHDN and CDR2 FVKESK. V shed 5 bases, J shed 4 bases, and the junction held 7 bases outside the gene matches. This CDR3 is CASSNSGGVYNEQFF. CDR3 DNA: TGTGCCAGCAGCAATTCAGGGGGCGTTTACAATGAGCAGTTCTTC.

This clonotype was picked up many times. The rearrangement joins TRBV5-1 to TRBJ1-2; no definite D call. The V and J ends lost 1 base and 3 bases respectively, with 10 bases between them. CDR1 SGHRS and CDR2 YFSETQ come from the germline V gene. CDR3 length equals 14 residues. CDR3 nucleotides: TGCGCCAGCAGCTTGTCGGGAGTTGACTATGGCTACACCTTC. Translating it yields CASSLSGVDYGYTF.

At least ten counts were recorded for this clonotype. CDR3 region: CASSPGQGWADTQYF. The CDR3 DNA sequence: TGTGCCAGCAGCCCAGGACAGGGGTGGGCAGATACGCAGTATTTT. The chain joins TRBV7-3 to TRBJ2-3; the match to TRBD1 covers 9 bases. The germline gives CDR1 SGHTA, CDR2 FQGTGA. V shed 5 bases, J shed 4 bases, and the junction held 7 bases outside the gene matches. This CDR3 comprises 15 residues.

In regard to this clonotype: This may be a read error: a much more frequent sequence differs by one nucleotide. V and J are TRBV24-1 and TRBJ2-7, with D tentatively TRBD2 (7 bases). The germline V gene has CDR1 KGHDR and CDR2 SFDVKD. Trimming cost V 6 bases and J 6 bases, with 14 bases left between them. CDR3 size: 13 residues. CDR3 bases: TGTGCCACCAGTCGGGGGGCGGGCTGCGAGCAGTACTTC. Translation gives CATSRGAGCEQYF.

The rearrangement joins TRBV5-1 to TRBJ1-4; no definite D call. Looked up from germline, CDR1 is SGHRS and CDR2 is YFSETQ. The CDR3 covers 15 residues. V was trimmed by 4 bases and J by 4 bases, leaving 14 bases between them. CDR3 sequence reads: CASSPNHASNEKLFF. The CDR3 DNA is TGCGCCAGCAGCCCTAATCATGCTAGTAATGAAAAACTGTTTTTT.

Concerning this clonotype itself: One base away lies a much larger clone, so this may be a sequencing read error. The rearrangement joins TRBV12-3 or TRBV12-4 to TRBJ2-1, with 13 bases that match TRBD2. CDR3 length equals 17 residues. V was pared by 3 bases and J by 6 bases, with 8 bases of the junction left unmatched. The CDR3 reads CASSLLLAGGPGNEQFF. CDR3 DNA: TGTGCCAGCAGTTTGTTACTAGCGGGGGGGCCTGGCAATGAGCAGTTCTTC.

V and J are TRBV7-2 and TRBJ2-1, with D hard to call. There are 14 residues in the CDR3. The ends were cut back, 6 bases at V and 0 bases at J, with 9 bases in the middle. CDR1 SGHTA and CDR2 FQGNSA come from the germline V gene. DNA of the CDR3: TGTGCCAGCAGTCGCATATTCTCCTACAATGAGCAGTTCTTC. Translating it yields CASSRIFSYNEQFF.

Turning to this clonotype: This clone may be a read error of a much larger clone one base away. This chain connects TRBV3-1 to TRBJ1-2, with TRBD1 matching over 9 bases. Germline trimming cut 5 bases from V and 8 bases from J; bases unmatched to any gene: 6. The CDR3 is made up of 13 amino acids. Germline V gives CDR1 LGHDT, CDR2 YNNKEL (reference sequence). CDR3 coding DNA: TGTGCCAGCAGCTACCGGACAGGGGAAGGCTACACCTTC. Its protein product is CASSYRTGEGYTF. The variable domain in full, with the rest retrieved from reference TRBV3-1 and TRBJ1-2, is DTAVSQTPKYLVTQMGNDKSIKCEQNLGHDTMYWYKQDSKKFLKIMFSYNNKELIINETVPNRFSPKSPDKAHLNLHINSLELGDSAVYFCASSYRTGEGYTFGSGTRLTVV.